These 30 T cell receptor beta chains were sequenced from one sample in a study of T cell responses to AZD1222 COVID-19 vaccine. Profiling relied on immunoSEQ multiplex PCR, and the TCRdb table lists in-frame clones only, not all of them. This repertoire shows over 95,000 clones, 90% to 95% found once; its top ten account for over 3.5%. This specimen was peripheral blood, taken on day 0 of AZD1222 vaccination. The origin of the receptors is an adult in good health.

This clone was counted once. The CDR3 sequence is CASSLVTAGTYTDTQYF. The CDR3 nucleotides are TGTGCCAGCAGCTTAGTGACGGCGGGTACCTACACAGATACGCAGTATTTT. The V and J genes are TRBV7-6 and TRBJ2-3; TRBD2 is a possible D gene (5 bases). The CDR3 length is 17 residues. Trimming removed 1 base from V and 2 bases from J, with 16 bases in between. Germline values: CDR1 SGHVS, CDR2 FNYEAQ.

The CDR3 protein is CASQLIGGAGETQYF. The CDR3 bases are TGCGCCAGCCAGCTTATCGGGGGCGCGGGTGAGACCCAGTACTTC. The chain combines TRBV5-1 with TRBJ2-5; TRBD1 or TRBD2 may be the D gene (6 bases each). The germline CDR1 and CDR2 sequences are SGHRS and YFSETQ. V gave up 7 bases and J gave up 5 bases, with 21 bases separating them. The CDR3 has 15 amino acids.

The chain couples TRBV6-4 to TRBJ1-2, with D perhaps matching TRBD1 (6 bases). Germline CDR1 is MRHNA and CDR2 is SNTAGT. V dropped 3 bases and J dropped 2 bases, with 10 bases sitting between them. The CDR3 totals 14 residues. CDR3: CASSEGQTNYGYTF. The CDR3 nucleotides are TGTGCCAGCAGTGAGGGACAAACCAACTATGGCTACACCTTC.

This chain uses TRBV4-3 with TRBJ2-3; D remains ambiguous. This CDR3 contains 15 residues. Germline V CDR1 and CDR2: LGHNA, YSLEER. V was trimmed by 1 base and J by 2 bases, leaving 10 bases between them. The CDR3 reads CASSQAASYTDTQYF. The CDR3, as DNA: TGCGCCAGCAGCCAAGCTGCTAGTTACACAGATACGCAGTATTTT.

This rearrangement joins TRBV6-6 to TRBJ1-1; 8 bases match TRBD1. The V gene's germline CDR1 is MNHNY and CDR2 SVGAGI (reference sequence). With V trimmed by 10 bases and J by 7 bases, 11 bases remained unmatched. The CDR3 contains 13 residues. Here the CDR3 reads CATTDRAFGEAFF. The CDR3 DNA reads as TGTGCCACCACGGACAGGGCGTTTGGTGAAGCTTTCTTT.

This clone came up once. The chain couples TRBV7-2 to TRBJ2-3; 8 bases match TRBD2. The junction had 19 bases not matched to a gene; V was cut back by 3 bases and J by 8 bases. The CDR3 is made up of 18 amino acids. Germline lookup yields CDR1 SGHTA and CDR2 FQGNSA. CDR3 protein: CASSLQGARTSLGGTQYF. CDR3 bases: TGTGCCAGCAGCTTGCAAGGCGCAAGGACTAGCCTTGGGGGTACGCAGTATTTT. Full variable domain (missing parts from reference TRBV7-2 and TRBJ2-3): GAGVSQSPSNKVTEKGKDVELRCDPISGHTALYWYRQSLGQGLEFLIYFQGNSAPDKSGLPSDRFSAERTGGSVSTLTIQRTQQEDSAVYLCASSLQGARTSLGGTQYFGPGTRLTVL.

The J gene is TRBJ1-2, the V gene TRBV6-2 or TRBV6-3; 7 positions agree with TRBD1. Germline V gene data show CDR1 as MNHEY and CDR2 as SVGEGT. The V gene end was trimmed by 6 bases and the J gene end by 1 base; junction bases not matched to a gene: 8. CDR3 size: 15 residues. CDR3 nucleotides: TGTGCCAGCAGCAAAAGGGACAGAGTTAACTATGGCTACACCTTC. This encodes CASSKRDRVNYGYTF.

V and J are TRBV27 and TRBJ1-1; D may be TRBD1 (6 bases). The CDR3 length is 15 residues. The V gene lost 5 bases and the J gene lost 5 bases, with 18 bases spanning the gap. Per the germline V gene, CDR1 is MNHEY and CDR2 is SMNVEV (reference sequence). In DNA, the CDR3 is TGTGCCAGCAGTAAAGGGACACTCGGTTGGACTGAAGCTTTCTTT. It codes for CASSKGTLGWTEAFF.

This chain links TRBV19 with TRBJ2-2; 7 positions match TRBD2. The junction had 7 bases not matched to a gene; V was cut back by 3 bases and J by 0 bases. The germline V gene encodes CDR1 LNHDA and CDR2 SQIVND (reference sequence). CDR3 length: 17 amino acids. The CDR3: CASSMGGGPPNTGELFF. In DNA form, the CDR3 reads TGTGCCAGTAGTATGGGCGGGGGACCCCCGAACACCGGGGAGCTGTTTTTT.

V gene TRBV28 combines with J gene TRBJ1-2, with TRBD1 as a possible D gene (5 bases). Germline values: CDR1 MDHEN, CDR2 SYDVKM. V lost 8 bases and J lost 4, with 11 bases in between. The CDR3 consists of 12 residues. The CDR3 protein is CASHRGVYGYTF. CDR3 sequence (DNA): TGTGCCAGCCATAGGGGCGTCTATGGCTACACCTTC.

The chain couples TRBV27 to TRBJ2-5; D gene ambiguous. Between the trimmed V and J ends, which lost 3 bases and 5 bases, there was a span of 4 bases. The CDR3 totals 11 residues. Germline-derived CDR1 and CDR2 are MNHEY and SMNVEV (reference sequence). The CDR3 sequence is CASSFTETQYF. The CDR3 DNA reads as TGTGCCAGCAGTTTTACGGAGACCCAGTACTTC.

J is TRBJ1-1 and V is TRBV7-2; no firm D call. Between the trimmed V and J ends, which lost 5 bases and 6 bases, there was a span of 16 bases. From germline, CDR1 is SGHTA and CDR2 FQGNSA. This CDR3 contains 14 residues. Here the CDR3 reads CASSPEWDGAEAFF. CDR3 sequence (DNA): TGTGCCAGCAGCCCTGAGTGGGATGGGGCTGAAGCTTTCTTT.

This clone was counted a few times. The V gene is TRBV29-1, the J gene TRBJ2-3; 9 bases map to TRBD1. Germline V gene lookup returns CDR1 SQVTM and CDR2 ANQGSEA. This CDR3 contains 14 residues. V dropped 4 bases and J dropped 6; count of bases not matched to a gene: 8. CDR3 sequence reads: CSVVRTGARDTQYF. The CDR3 nucleotides are TGCAGCGTTGTAAGGACAGGGGCGAGGGATACGCAGTATTTT.

The chain recombines TRBV10-1 with TRBJ2-5; 7 bases line up with TRBD1. J lost 9 bases, V lost 11 bases, and 3 bases had no gene match. CDR1 is WNHNN and CDR2 is SYGVQD in the germline V gene (reference sequence). This CDR3 comprises 9 residues. The CDR3 DNA follows: TGCGCCGGAACAGGGGCCCAGTACTTC. It is translated as CAGTGAQYF.

This clone occurred once. The chain employs TRBV6-1 and TRBJ1-1; D gene ambiguous. Germline loops: CDR1 MNHNS, CDR2 SASEGT. This CDR3 is 15 amino acids long. The V and J ends lost 3 bases and 0 bases respectively, with 11 bases between them. The CDR3 DNA is TGTGCCAGCAGTGACCGCGGAGGGCTGAACACTGAAGCTTTCTTT. Its translation is CASSDRGGLNTEAFF.

The chain employs TRBV11-3 and TRBJ2-5; 10 bases are a match to TRBD2. This CDR3 is 13 amino acids long. With V trimmed by 3 bases and J by 10 bases, 5 bases remained unmatched. Germline CDR1 reads SGHNT; CDR2 reads YENEEA. The CDR3 DNA follows: TGTGCCAGCAGCTTTTCTAGCGGGGGTAACCAGTACTTC. This codes for CASSFSSGGNQYF. Together with reference TRBV11-3 and TRBJ2-5, the CDR3 gives the full variable domain: EAGVVQSPRYKIIEKKQPVAFWCNPISGHNTLYWYLQNLGQGPELLIRYENEEAVDDSQLPKDRFSAERLKGVDSTLKIQPAELGDSAVYLCASSFSSGGNQYFGPGTRLLVL.

The V and J genes are TRBV29-1 and TRBJ1-1; no clear D gene. Trimming took 4 bases from V and 6 from J, leaving 15 bases between them. The V gene's germline CDR1 is SQVTM and CDR2 ANQGSEA. The CDR3 is 13 residues long. CDR3 in amino acids: CSVVAGWFAEAFF. CDR3 bases: TGCAGCGTTGTCGCCGGGTGGTTTGCTGAAGCTTTCTTT.

This clone was counted between two and nine times. The CDR3 DNA reads as TGTGCCAGCAGCTCCGACCGTTCATTGAGCTCCTACGAGCAGTACTTC. Its protein is CASSSDRSLSSYEQYF. The V call is TRBV7-2, the J call TRBJ2-7; D gene ambiguous. The CDR3 length is 16 residues. The V end lost 4 bases, the J end lost 0 bases, and 16 bases lay between the germline ends. Germline V gives CDR1 SGHTA, CDR2 FQGNSA.

The J gene is TRBJ2-7, the V gene TRBV5-4, with a possible D match to TRBD2 (5 bases). CDR3 length: 18 amino acids. In germline, CDR1 is SGHNT, CDR2 YYREEE (reference sequence). Between the trimmed V and J ends, which lost 3 bases and 2 bases, there was a span of 24 bases. CDR3 bases: TGTGCCAGCAGCTACCTGAAAAGCCCTAGCTCGACGACCTACGAGCAGTACTTC. Translated: CASSYLKSPSSTTYEQYF.

The chain recombines TRBV6-5 with TRBJ1-5; the match to TRBD1 covers 8 bases. Germline CDR1 MNHEY, CDR2 SVGAGI. V lost 5 bases and J lost 2; bases outside the gene matches: 2. The CDR3 covers 14 residues. The CDR3 is CASSKTGGNQPQHF. As DNA, the CDR3 is TGTGCCAGCAGTAAGACAGGGGGCAATCAGCCCCAGCATTTT.

The J gene is TRBJ2-5, the V gene TRBV7-2; 9 positions agree with TRBD2. Trimming took 5 bases from V and 2 from J; bases not matched to a gene: 15. This CDR3 comprises 18 residues. Per germline, CDR1 SGHTA and CDR2 FQGNSA. The CDR3 DNA reads TGTGCCAGCAGCATTAACATTCAGAGCGGGGGGACTCAAGAGACCCAGTACTTC. As protein: CASSINIQSGGTQETQYF. The full variable domain, completed using reference TRBV7-2 and TRBJ2-5, is GAGVSQSPSNKVTEKGKDVELRCDPISGHTALYWYRQSLGQGLEFLIYFQGNSAPDKSGLPSDRFSAERTGGSVSTLTIQRTQQEDSAVYLCASSINIQSGGTQETQYFGPGTRLLVL.

V is TRBV18 and J is TRBJ1-2; possibly TRBD1 for D (6 bases). Trimming shortened V by 6 bases and J by 3 bases, and 8 bases separated the two germline ends. Germline assignment: CDR1 KGHSH and CDR2 LQKENI. This CDR3 comprises 12 residues. Here the CDR3 DNA reads TGTGCCAGCTCCAGACAGGACTATGGCTACACCTTC. Translation: CASSRQDYGYTF. The complete variable domain, with remaining parts taken from reference TRBV18 and TRBJ1-2, reads NAGVMQNPRHLVRRRGQEARLRCSPMKGHSHVYWYRQLPEEGLKFMVYLQKENIIDESGMPKERFSAEFPKEGPSILRIQQVVRGDSAAYFCASSRQDYGYTFGSGTRLTVV.

The sample holds one count of this clone. The chain uses TRBV30 and TRBJ1-6; no reliable D call. CDR1 is GTSNPN, CDR2 SVGIG, per germline (reference sequence). This CDR3 spans 15 amino acids. The V and J ends lost 1 base and 0 bases respectively, with 7 bases between them. The DNA for the CDR3 is TGTGCCTGGAGTGGACTGAGCTCCTATAATTCACCCCTCCACTTT. Residues: CAWSGLSSYNSPLHF.

This clone was picked up one time. The chain combines TRBV30 with TRBJ2-3; D gene uncertain. The CDR3 is 14 residues long. Germline assignment: CDR1 GTSNPN and CDR2 SVGIG (reference sequence). V was shortened by 4 bases and J by 1 base, with 12 bases between the two germline ends. In DNA, the CDR3 is TGTGCCTGGAACATCGACATACGCACAGATACGCAGTATTTT. This encodes CAWNIDIRTDTQYF.

The chain joins TRBV7-9 to TRBJ2-7; D may match TRBD1 or TRBD2 (5 bases each). Trimming took 6 bases from V and 7 from J, leaving 13 bases between them. CDR3 size: 12 residues. Germline V lookup: CDR1 SEHNR, CDR2 FQNEAQ (reference sequence). CDR3 sequence (DNA): TGTGCCAGCAGGGGACCGCCCGGAGAGCAGTACTTC. Residues: CASRGPPGEQYF.

The J gene is TRBJ2-2, the V gene TRBV9; TRBD2 agrees at 10 bases. CDR3 length: 16 residues. The ends lost 0 bases at V and 7 bases at J; junction bases unmatched: 6. Germline CDR1 reads SGDLS; CDR2 reads YYNGEE. Here the CDR3 DNA reads TGTGCCAGCAGCGTAGGCAGCGGGGGGGCAATCGGGGAGCTGTTTTTT. As protein: CASSVGSGGAIGELFF. Complete variable domain (other parts from reference TRBV9 and TRBJ2-2): DSGVTQTPKHLITATGQRVTLRCSPRSGDLSVYWYQQSLDQGLQFLIQYYNGEERAKGNILERFSAQQFPDLHSELNLSSLELGDSALYFCASSVGSGGAIGELFFGEGSRLTVL.

This rearrangement joins TRBV18 to TRBJ2-3; TRBD2 matches 13 bases. Losses at the gene ends were 1 base for V and 5 bases for J; bases not matched to a gene: 3. This CDR3 is built from 16 residues. CDR1 is KGHSH, CDR2 LQKENI, per germline. CDR3 loop: CASSPLRTSGGDTQYF. In DNA, the CDR3 is TGTGCCAGCTCACCACTACGGACTAGCGGGGGAGATACGCAGTATTTT.

The chain employs TRBV4-3 and TRBJ1-2, with D unresolved. The CDR3 sequence is 13 residues long. The V gene's germline CDR1 is LGHNA and CDR2 YSLEER. V lost 0 bases and J lost 4, with 6 bases in between. CDR3 loop: CASSQDIAYGYTF. In DNA form, the CDR3 reads TGCGCCAGCAGCCAAGATATCGCCTATGGCTACACCTTC.

V and J are TRBV29-1 and TRBJ2-3, with TRBD2 matching 8 bases. This CDR3 comprises 16 residues. Germline CDR1 and CDR2: SQVTM and ANQGSEA. J was trimmed by 1 base and V by 0 bases; bases with no gene match: 6. For the CDR3, the DNA is TGCAGCGTTGAAGATCTTTCAGCGGGGGGCACAGATACGCAGTATTTT. Amino acid sequence: CSVEDLSAGGTDTQYF.

The chain employs TRBV14 and TRBJ2-7; TRBD1 is a possible D gene (5 bases). CDR1 is SGHDN, CDR2 FVKESK, per germline. The CDR3 is 15 residues long. V dropped 5 bases and J dropped 0 bases, with 14 bases sitting between them. The CDR3, as DNA: TGTGCCAGCAGCGGATCAGGGTGGTCCTCCTACGAGCAGTACTTC. Its translation: CASSGSGWSSYEQYF.